Listed here are 19 T cell receptor beta chains from one sample, sequenced in a study of cytomegalovirus exposure and HLA in healthy donors. The PCR ran on 60 Vbeta and 13 Jbeta primers. The repertoire was sequenced with immunoSEQ multiplex PCR; TCRdb's copy has only in-frame clones and lacks some. The profile covers about 200,000 clones, with roughly 85% appearing a single time and approximately 2% taken by the ten largest. Sequencing was carried out using PBMCs. These receptors originate from a male donor in good health and CMV-seronegative.

V and J are TRBV11-2 and TRBJ2-7; TRBD2 is a possible D gene (6 bases). The CDR3 length is 13 residues. Germline CDR1 is SGHAT and CDR2 is FQNNGV. Between the trimmed V and J ends, which lost 1 base and 6 bases, there was a span of 10 bases. The CDR3 spells CASSLVGGGEQYF. DNA for the CDR3: TGTGCCAGCAGCTTAGTTGGGGGAGGCGAGCAGTACTTC. Filled out from reference TRBV11-2 and TRBJ2-7, the complete variable domain reads EAGVAQSPRYKIIEKRQSVAFWCNPISGHATLYWYQQILGQGPKLLIQFQNNGVVDDSQLPKDRFSAERLKGVDSTLKIQPAKLEDSAVYLCASSLVGGGEQYFGPGTRLTVT.

This clone was counted only a few times. V and J are TRBV30 and TRBJ1-2, with D maybe TRBD1 (5 bases). This CDR3 has 14 residues. Germline V gene data show CDR1 as GTSNPN and CDR2 as SVGIG (reference sequence). V was clipped by 1 base and J by 3 bases, with 12 bases between them. CDR3 DNA sequence: TGTGCCTGGAGTGGGAACGGGGGGGACTATGGCTACACCTTC. The encoded protein is CAWSGNGGDYGYTF.

This chain joins TRBV28 and TRBJ1-2, with D perhaps matching TRBD1 (6 bases). Germline values: CDR1 MDHEN, CDR2 SYDVKM. This CDR3 has 13 amino acids. The ends were cut back, 3 bases at V and 8 bases at J, with 13 bases in the middle. CDR3 nucleotides: TGTGCCAGCAGTTTCCCGGGACAAGCCGGCTACACCTTC. Its protein product is CASSFPGQAGYTF.

The gene calls are TRBV7-3 and TRBJ2-4, with D possibly TRBD1 on 6 matching bases. V was trimmed by 5 bases and J by 0 bases, leaving 14 bases between them. This CDR3 is 16 amino acids long. CDR1 and CDR2 from the germline V gene are SGHTA and FQGTGA. CDR3 loop: CASSPNRELAKNIQYF. The CDR3 DNA is TGTGCCAGCAGCCCTAACAGGGAACTAGCCAAAAACATTCAGTACTTC.

V usage is TRBV12-5 and J usage is TRBJ2-1, with a tentative D call TRBD1 (6 bases). Between the trimmed V and J ends, which lost 6 bases and 8 bases, there was a span of 14 bases. From germline, CDR1 is LGHNT and CDR2 FRNRAP. CDR3 length: 13 amino acids. The CDR3 DNA follows: TGTGCTAGTGGCTCTACAGGGTGGGATGAGCAGTTCTTC. It codes for CASGSTGWDEQFF.

V is TRBV28 and J is TRBJ2-7; D perhaps matches TRBD1 (5 bases). V lost 5 bases to trimming and J lost 0 bases, with 8 bases between them. Germline CDR1 is MDHEN and CDR2 is SYDVKM. The CDR3 totals 13 residues. Here the CDR3 reads CASSPGSSYEQYF. CDR3 bases: TGTGCCAGCAGTCCAGGGTCCTCCTACGAGCAGTACTTC.

V usage is TRBV28 and J usage is TRBJ2-7; 9 bases agree with TRBD1. This CDR3 spans 17 amino acids. Looked up from germline, CDR1 is MDHEN and CDR2 is SYDVKM. Germline trimming cut 3 bases from V and 2 bases from J; bases unmatched to any gene: 11. CDR3: CASSFTRDRASPYEQYF. CDR3 coding DNA: TGTGCCAGCAGTTTTACCCGGGACAGGGCTTCCCCCTACGAGCAGTACTTC.

The rearrangement links TRBV30 to TRBJ2-1; D remains unclear. This CDR3 contains 15 residues. Per germline, CDR1 GTSNPN and CDR2 SVGIG (reference sequence). V shed 1 base and J shed 3 bases, with 13 bases lying between them. The CDR3 DNA reads TGTGCCTGGAGTGCCGCCTTGGCAATCTACAATGAGCAGTTCTTC. Encoded protein: CAWSAALAIYNEQFF.

The chain uses TRBV30 and TRBJ1-4; unclear D gene. V lost 2 bases to trimming and J lost 8 bases, with 9 bases between them. The V gene's germline CDR1 is GTSNPN and CDR2 SVGIG (reference sequence). This CDR3 has 12 residues. The CDR3 sequence is CAWSHTGEKLFF. The CDR3 region has the DNA TGTGCCTGGAGTCACACGGGGGAAAAACTGTTTTTT. Combining the CDR3 with reference TRBV30 and TRBJ1-4 gives the whole variable domain SQTIHQWPATLVQPVGSPLSLECTVEGTSNPNLYWYRQAAGRGLQLLFYSVGIGQISSEVPQNLSASRPQDRQFILSSKKLLLSDSGFYLCAWSHTGEKLFFGSGTQLSVL.

This clone has just a few counts. This chain uses TRBV5-6 with TRBJ2-1; 7 bases agree with TRBD2. This CDR3 has 13 residues. J lost 13 bases, V lost 4 bases, and 11 bases had no gene match. The germline V gene has CDR1 SGHDT and CDR2 YYEEEE. The DNA for the CDR3 is TGTGCCAGCAGCCAGGATCGGACTAGTCGACAGTTCTTC. Translation gives CASSQDRTSRQFF. Full variable domain (rest looked up from reference TRBV5-6 and TRBJ2-1): DAGVTQSPTHLIKTRGQQVTLRCSPKSGHDTVSWYQQALGQGPQFIFQYYEEEERQRGNFPDRFSGHQFPNYSSELNVNALLLGDSALYLCASSQDRTSRQFFGPGTRLTVL.

This clone was seen a handful of times. Different DNA sequences within this sample yield the same CDR3. V gene TRBV5-1 combines with J gene TRBJ2-1, with 10 positions matching TRBD2. Germline trimming cut 3 bases from V and 7 bases from J; bases unmatched to any gene: 7. Germline V gene sequence: CDR1 SGHRS, CDR2 YFSETQ. This CDR3 has 15 amino acids. In DNA form, the CDR3 reads TGCGCCAGCAGCTCGCTAGCGGGAGTGGGAAATGAGCAGTTCTTC. Translation: CASSSLAGVGNEQFF.

The V call is TRBV6-6, the J call TRBJ2-3; 10 nucleotides line up with TRBD2. The CDR3 is made up of 16 amino acids. CDR1 and CDR2 (germline): MNHNY, SVGAGI (reference sequence). V shed 3 bases, J shed 1 base, and the junction held 4 bases outside the gene matches. The CDR3 DNA reads as TGTGCCAGCAGTTATTGGAGCGGGAGGGGCACAGATACGCAGTATTTT. This codes for CASSYWSGRGTDTQYF.

The V call is TRBV18, the J call TRBJ2-1; 12 nucleotides line up with TRBD2. Unmatched junction bases numbered 8, after V lost 2 bases and J lost 12 bases. Germline V gives CDR1 KGHSH, CDR2 LQKENI. The CDR3 runs to 15 residues. The CDR3: CASSPLTSGSQRQFF. The CDR3 region has the DNA TGTGCCAGCTCACCATTGACTAGCGGGAGTCAGCGGCAGTTCTTC.

The chain uses TRBV19 and TRBJ1-1; D gene ambiguous. Looked up from germline, CDR1 is LNHDA and CDR2 is SQIVND (reference sequence). This CDR3 comprises 16 residues. V shed 6 bases and J shed 5 bases, with 22 bases lying between them. The CDR3 DNA is TGTGCCAGTAGGACGGGGTCAGGCCCCTTTGGGACTGAAGCTTTCTTT. This sequence encodes CASRTGSGPFGTEAFF.

V is TRBV7-2 and J is TRBJ2-2; 7 bases line up with TRBD1. The CDR3 is 15 residues long. CDR1 and CDR2 from the germline V gene are SGHTA and FQGNSA. V trimming: 6 bases; J trimming: 3 bases; junction bases outside the gene matches: 7. CDR3 protein: CASRQFQGDTGELFF. In DNA, the CDR3 is TGTGCCAGCAGGCAATTCCAGGGGGACACCGGGGAGCTGTTTTTT.

J is TRBJ2-3 and V is TRBV19, with 8 bases identical to TRBD1. Unmatched junction bases numbered 8, after V lost 6 bases and J lost 3 bases. Germline-derived CDR1 and CDR2 are LNHDA and SQIVND (reference sequence). The CDR3 is made up of 15 amino acids. This CDR3 is CASSNQGARTDTQYF. In DNA, the CDR3 is TGTGCCAGTAGCAACCAGGGGGCGAGGACAGATACGCAGTATTTT.

V and J are TRBV7-3 and TRBJ2-6; TRBD1 matches at 11 bases. V trimming: 1 base; J trimming: 2 bases; junction bases outside the gene matches: 4. In germline, CDR1 is SGHTA, CDR2 FQGTGA. The CDR3 has 18 residues. The CDR3 bases are TGTGCCAGCAGCTTAATGTCGGGACAGGGGGCTGGGGCCAACGTCCTGACTTTC. Its translation is CASSLMSGQGAGANVLTF. The entire variable domain, with the rest obtained from reference TRBV7-3 and TRBJ2-6, is as follows: GAGVSQTPSNKVTEKGKYVELRCDPISGHTALYWYRQSLGQGPEFLIYFQGTGAADDSGLPNDRFFAVRPEGSVSTLKIQRTERGDSAVYLCASSLMSGQGAGANVLTFGAGSRLTVL.

This clone occurred once. Mismatch with germline at one junction end may stem from a read error. The chain employs TRBV4-2 and TRBJ2-7, with D tentatively TRBD1 (5 bases). The germline gives CDR1 LGHNA, CDR2 YNFKEQ. The CDR3 is 14 amino acids. This CDR3 is CASSQKDNSCEQYF. The CDR3 nucleotides are TGTGCCAGCAGCCAAAAGGACAACTCCTGCGAGCAGTACTTC.

This rearrangement joins TRBV11-3 to TRBJ2-1, with TRBD1 identical over 8 bases. With V trimmed by 1 base and J by 9 bases, 5 bases remained unmatched. This CDR3 is 14 amino acids long. The germline CDR1 and CDR2 sequences are SGHNT and YENEEA. The CDR3 protein is CASSLALDRGEQFF. The CDR3 bases are TGTGCCAGCAGCTTAGCCCTTGACAGGGGTGAGCAGTTCTTC.